This record concerns one TCR beta chain sequence. The target antigen is unknown. Up to about 2 ug genomic DNA was used for TCRB CDR3 amplification. Produced via immunoSEQ multiplex PCR; TCRdb's table is partial and in-frame only. The profile shows 90,000 to 100,000 clones, about 80% of them singletons. The data are from a study of glioma-infiltrating T cells after dendritic cell vaccination. General study results and limits: Higher pretreatment TIL content predicted longer progression-free time and survival.

Before vaccination, two weeks after the third vaccination, and at progression, PBMC were collected. CDR1 is SGHRS, CDR2 YFSETQ, per germline. Trimming left V 4 bases short and J 0 bases short, with 14 bases between. This CDR3 has 15 residues. The TCR originated in a human donor with glioblastoma. The rearrangement uses TRBV5-1 and TRBJ2-7; D might be TRBD1 (6 bases). The sample was blood, taken before dendritic cell vaccination. CDR3 sequence (DNA): TGCGCCAGCAGCACACAGGGTAAAGGCTCCTACGAGCAGTACTTC. Protein: CASSTQGKGSYEQYF.